These 24 T cell receptor beta chains were sequenced from one sample in a study of T cell responses to AZD1222 COVID-19 vaccine. Sequencing used immunoSEQ multiplex PCR; TCRdb keeps in-frame clones, though not all of them. The data show hundreds of thousands of clones, 93% seen once. The sample consisted of peripheral blood, taken on day 0 of MenACWY control vaccination. These receptors were taken from an adult in good health.

This sequence joins TRBV3-1 (or the pseudogene TRBV3-2) and TRBJ1-4; D unclear. V lost 3 bases, J lost 3 bases, and 11 bases lay in between. Germline-derived CDR1 and CDR2 are LGHDT and YNNKEL (reference sequence). CDR3 length: 15 residues. CDR3 in amino acids: CASSHYRTANEKLFF. The CDR3 bases are TGTGCCAGCAGCCATTACAGAACAGCTAATGAAAAACTGTTTTTT.

The chain uses TRBV6-5 and TRBJ2-7; either TRBD1 or TRBD2 may fit D (6 bases each). The CDR3 runs to 14 residues. V dropped 6 bases and J dropped 0 bases, with 12 bases sitting between them. Germline CDR1 and CDR2: MNHEY and SVGAGI. The CDR3 spells CASRWGAPSYEQYF. CDR3 DNA sequence: TGTGCCAGCAGATGGGGGGCCCCCTCCTACGAGCAGTACTTC.

The chain couples TRBV19 to TRBJ1-2; 8 nucleotides line up with TRBD1. V was pared by 4 bases and J by 2 bases, with 6 bases of the junction left unmatched. CDR1 and CDR2 (germline): LNHDA, SQIVND (reference sequence). The CDR3 is made up of 15 amino acids. Written as DNA, the CDR3 is TGTGCCAGTAGTACGCGGGACAGGAGAAACTATGGCTACACCTTC. As protein: CASSTRDRRNYGYTF.

This chain connects TRBV6-6 to TRBJ1-2, with TRBD1 matching over 7 bases. The CDR3 contains 16 residues. Looked up from germline, CDR1 is MNHNY and CDR2 is SVGAGI (reference sequence). Losses at the gene ends were 6 bases for V and 5 bases for J; bases not matched to a gene: 15. The CDR3 DNA is TGTGCCAGCAGCTCTGACAGGGTAGTTCGAGTGTATGGCTACACCTTC. Encoded protein: CASSSDRVVRVYGYTF.

V is TRBV4-2 and J is TRBJ1-2; a weak D match, TRBD1 (6 bases). CDR3 length: 15 amino acids. Trimming took 2 bases from V and 0 from J, leaving 10 bases between them. The germline gives CDR1 LGHNA, CDR2 YNFKEQ. CDR3 in amino acids: CASSQKTGANYGYTF. For the CDR3, the DNA is TGTGCCAGCAGCCAAAAGACAGGCGCTAACTATGGCTACACCTTC.

The chain couples TRBV5-6 to TRBJ1-1, with no clear D. Trimming removed 4 bases at V and 5 bases at J, with 9 bases between. Germline values: CDR1 SGHDT, CDR2 YYEEEE. This CDR3 comprises 12 residues. CDR3 loop: CASSRQRTEAFF. The CDR3 DNA is TGTGCCAGCAGCCGCCAGAGGACTGAAGCTTTCTTT.

This clone has more than one count but fewer than ten. J is TRBJ2-2 and V is TRBV19, with D perhaps matching TRBD2 (6 bases). With 7 bases removed from V and 6 bases from J, the gap between germline ends came to 12 bases. The germline V gene has CDR1 LNHDA and CDR2 SQIVND (reference sequence). This CDR3 is 13 amino acids long. DNA of the CDR3: TGTGCCAGTACCCGGAGGGGTTCCGGGGAGCTGTTTTTT. Amino acid sequence: CASTRRGSGELFF. The full variable domain, rest sourced from reference TRBV19 and TRBJ2-2, is DGGITQSPKYLFRKEGQNVTLSCEQNLNHDAMYWYRQDPGQGLRLIYYSQIVNDFQKGDIAEGYSVSREKKESFPLTVTSAQKNPTAFYLCASTRRGSGELFFGEGSRLTVL.

The rearrangement joins TRBV4-2 to TRBJ1-2; D call uncertain. The CDR3 sequence is 12 residues long. The germline V gene has CDR1 LGHNA and CDR2 YNFKEQ. With 1 base removed from V and 5 bases from J, the gap between germline ends came to 5 bases. CDR3 residues: CASSQGLYGYTF. The CDR3 DNA reads as TGTGCCAGCAGCCAAGGACTTTATGGCTACACCTTC.

The gene calls are TRBV30 and TRBJ1-5; D is undetermined. CDR3 length equals 16 residues. Trimming stripped 1 base from V and 2 bases from J, with 15 bases between. Germline V gene sequence: CDR1 GTSNPN, CDR2 SVGIG (reference sequence). The CDR3 region has the DNA TGTGCCTGGAGTGCCCCTGGGCCTCGGCGCAATCAGCCCCAGCATTTT. This sequence encodes CAWSAPGPRRNQPQHF. The whole variable domain, remainder taken from reference TRBV30 and TRBJ1-5, is SQTIHQWPATLVQPVGSPLSLECTVEGTSNPNLYWYRQAAGRGLQLLFYSVGIGQISSEVPQNLSASRPQDRQFILSSKKLLLSDSGFYLCAWSAPGPRRNQPQHFGDGTRLSIL.

This clone has a single count. This chain connects TRBV10-2 to TRBJ1-6, with 7 positions matching TRBD1. The germline CDR1 and CDR2 sequences are WSHSY and SAAADI. The CDR3 length is 16 residues. With 7 bases clipped from V and 9 bases from J, the junction kept 15 bases outside the gene matches. CDR3 sequence reads: CASMGAGTVGFSPLHF. The CDR3, as DNA: TGCGCCAGCATGGGCGCCGGGACAGTTGGATTTTCACCCCTCCACTTT.

The gene calls are TRBV4-2 and TRBJ2-6, with 9 bases matching TRBD1. The CDR3 spans 16 residues. The germline V gene encodes CDR1 LGHNA and CDR2 YNFKEQ. V shed 2 bases, J shed 2 bases, and the junction held 1 base outside the gene matches. The CDR3 coding sequence is TGTGCCAGCAGCCAACGACAGGGGGCTGGGGCCAACGTCCTGACTTTC. Translated: CASSQRQGAGANVLTF.

Written as DNA, the CDR3 is TGTGCCAGCAGCTTGGCGGCCAGGGAGACCCAGTACTTC. Residues: CASSLAARETQYF. The chain uses TRBV5-6 and TRBJ2-5; D is uncertain. The CDR3 has 13 amino acids. V lost 0 bases and J 5 bases, leaving 8 bases between the germline ends. Germline loops: CDR1 SGHDT, CDR2 YYEEEE.

This sequence joins TRBV7-2 and TRBJ2-5, with D maybe TRBD1 (5 bases). CDR3 length equals 13 residues. V lost 4 bases, J lost 7 bases, and 13 bases lay in between. CDR1 is SGHTA and CDR2 is FQGNSA in the germline V gene. The DNA for the CDR3 is TGTGCCAGCAGCTACCAGGGTGCGGTGACCCAGTACTTC. Translated: CASSYQGAVTQYF. The full variable domain, in which reference TRBV7-2 and TRBJ2-5 provide the parts outside the CDR3, is GAGVSQSPSNKVTEKGKDVELRCDPISGHTALYWYRQSLGQGLEFLIYFQGNSAPDKSGLPSDRFSAERTGGSVSTLTIQRTQQEDSAVYLCASSYQGAVTQYFGPGTRLLVL.

The chain links TRBV28 to TRBJ2-7; D perhaps matches TRBD2 (6 bases). Germline V gene sequence: CDR1 MDHEN, CDR2 SYDVKM. The V and J ends lost 6 bases and 6 bases respectively, with 18 bases between them. The CDR3 is 14 amino acids. The CDR3 DNA is TGTGCCAGCAGCCCACCTGGGCGGGGACGCGAGCAGTACTTC. Amino acid sequence: CASSPPGRGREQYF. The variable domain in full, with the rest retrieved from reference TRBV28 and TRBJ2-7, is DVKVTQSSRYLVKRTGEKVFLECVQDMDHENMFWYRQDPGLGLRLIYFSYDVKMKEKGDIPEGYSVSREKKERFSLILESASTNQTSMYLCASSPPGRGREQYFGPGTRLTVT.

The V gene is TRBV5-1, the J gene TRBJ1-3; D unclear. This CDR3 is 14 amino acids long. Trimming left V 0 bases short and J 2 bases short, with 6 bases between. The germline gives CDR1 SGHRS, CDR2 YFSETQ. CDR3 residues: CASSLETAGNTIYF. In nucleotides, the CDR3 is TGCGCCAGCAGCTTGGAGACGGCTGGAAACACCATATATTTT.

V gene TRBV6-2 or TRBV6-3 combines with J gene TRBJ2-2, with 9 bases matching TRBD1. With V trimmed by 6 bases and J by 4 bases, 6 bases remained unmatched. The CDR3 runs 15 residues. Germline V lookup: CDR1 MNHEY, CDR2 SVGEGT. The CDR3 bases are TGTGCCAGCAGCGCACAGGGGGCGGTCACCGGGGAGCTGTTTTTT. Protein sequence: CASSAQGAVTGELFF.

This clone occurred once. The V and J genes are TRBV7-2 and TRBJ2-1; 9 positions agree with TRBD1. The CDR3 consists of 15 residues. With 5 bases clipped from V and 9 bases from J, the junction kept 11 bases outside the gene matches. Per the germline V gene, CDR1 is SGHTA and CDR2 is FQGNSA. CDR3 DNA sequence: TGTGCCAGCAGCGGAGCCGGGACAGGGCGAGGTGAGCAGTTCTTC. This translates into CASSGAGTGRGEQFF.

The chain has TRBV6-5 and TRBJ1-4; D gene uncertain. Germline CDR1 MNHEY, CDR2 SVGAGI. This CDR3 contains 12 residues. The germline V and J ends were trimmed by 6 bases and 6 bases, with 8 bases remaining between them. As DNA, the CDR3 is TGTGCCAGCAGCCGGTGGGATGAAAAACTGTTTTTT. Its translation is CASSRWDEKLFF.

This chain uses TRBV2 with TRBJ1-1; 9 positions match TRBD1. The CDR3 extends over 14 amino acids. CDR1 SNHLY and CDR2 FYNNEI come from the germline V gene. The trim removed 7 bases at V and 5 bases at J, leaving 8 bases unmatched. This CDR3 is CASTVDRGLTEAFF. The CDR3 coding sequence is TGTGCCAGCACCGTGGACAGGGGTTTGACTGAAGCTTTCTTT.

CDR3 region: CAWSLAGGNTIYF. The CDR3 DNA reads TGTGCCTGGAGTCTCGCAGGGGGAAACACCATATATTTT. The chain is built from TRBV30 and TRBJ1-3; possibly TRBD1 for D (5 bases). CDR1 is GTSNPN and CDR2 is SVGIG in the germline V gene (reference sequence). The CDR3 runs 13 residues. Trimming stripped 2 bases from V and 4 bases from J, with 9 bases between. The full variable domain, with the rest looked up from reference TRBV30 and TRBJ1-3, is SQTIHQWPATLVQPVGSPLSLECTVEGTSNPNLYWYRQAAGRGLQLLFYSVGIGQISSEVPQNLSASRPQDRQFILSSKKLLLSDSGFYLCAWSLAGGNTIYFGEGSWLTVV.

This chain uses TRBV29-1 with TRBJ1-2, with D tentatively TRBD1 (6 bases). The V gene's germline CDR1 is SQVTM and CDR2 ANQGSEA. The length of the CDR3 is 13 residues. With 4 bases removed from V and 4 bases from J, the gap between germline ends came to 13 bases. The CDR3 DNA reads TGCAGCGTTGCAAGGGGGGTTGGCTATGGCTACACCTTC. As protein: CSVARGVGYGYTF.

The chain is built from TRBV7-9 and TRBJ1-2; D possibly corresponds to TRBD1 (6 bases). V lost 5 bases, J lost 0 bases, and 10 bases lay in between. The CDR3 consists of 14 residues. Looked up from germline, CDR1 is SEHNR and CDR2 is FQNEAQ (reference sequence). The CDR3 nucleotides are TGTGCCAGCAGCAAGGACAGTGCTAACTATGGCTACACCTTC. It yields the protein CASSKDSANYGYTF. Complete variable domain (other parts from reference TRBV7-9 and TRBJ1-2): DTGVSQNPRHKITKRGQNVTFRCDPISEHNRLYWYRQTLGQGPEFLTYFQNEAQLEKSRLLSDRFSAERPKGSFSTLEIQRTEQGDSAMYLCASSKDSANYGYTFGSGTRLTVV.

The rearrangement joins TRBV30 to TRBJ2-2, with D unclear. The V gene lost 5 bases and the J gene lost 6 bases, with 10 bases spanning the gap. The CDR3 is made up of 12 amino acids. The germline V gene encodes CDR1 GTSNPN and CDR2 SVGIG (reference sequence). The CDR3 bases are TGTGCCTGGTCTCCGCTTCCCGGGGAGCTGTTTTTT. Translation: CAWSPLPGELFF.

The chain employs TRBV28 and TRBJ1-5; 9 bases agree with TRBD1. CDR1 is MDHEN, CDR2 SYDVKM, per germline. This CDR3 has 14 amino acids. The V and J ends lost 6 bases and 4 bases, in that order; junction bases with no gene match: 4. The CDR3 reads CASSRDRANQPQHF. CDR3 sequence (DNA): TGTGCCAGCAGCAGGGACAGGGCGAATCAGCCCCAGCATTTT.